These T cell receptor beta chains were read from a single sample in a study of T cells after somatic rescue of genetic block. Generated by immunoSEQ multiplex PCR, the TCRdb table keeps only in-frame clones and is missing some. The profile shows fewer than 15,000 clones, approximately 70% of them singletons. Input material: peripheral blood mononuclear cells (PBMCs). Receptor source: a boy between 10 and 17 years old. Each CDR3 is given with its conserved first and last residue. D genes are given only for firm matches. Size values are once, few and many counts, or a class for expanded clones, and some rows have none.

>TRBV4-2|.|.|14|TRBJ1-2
CASSQDRGVYGYTF
TGTGCCAGCAGCCAAGATCGGGGGGTCTATGGCTACACCTTC
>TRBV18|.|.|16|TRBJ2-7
CASSPKEGWSSYEQYF
TGTGCCAGCTCACCGAAAGAGGGGTGGAGCTCCTACGAGCAGTACTTC
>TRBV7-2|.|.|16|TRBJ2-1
CASSLDRARPYNEQFF
TGTGCCAGCAGCTTAGACCGGGCCAGACCCTACAATGAGCAGTTCTTC
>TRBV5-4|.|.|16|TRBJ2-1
CASTKGISFSYNEQFF
TGTGCCAGCACAAAGGGGATCAGTTTCTCCTACAATGAGCAGTTCTTC
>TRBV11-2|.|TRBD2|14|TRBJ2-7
CASSFKLAVYEQYF
TGTGCCAGCAGCTTTAAACTAGCGGTCTACGAGCAGTACTTC
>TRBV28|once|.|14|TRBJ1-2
CASRVQSANYGYTF
TGTGCCAGCAGGGTCCAGTCAGCTAACTATGGCTACACCTTC
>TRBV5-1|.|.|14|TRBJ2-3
CASSLVEKADTQYF
TGCGCCAGCAGCTTGGTCGAGAAGGCAGATACGCAGTATTTT
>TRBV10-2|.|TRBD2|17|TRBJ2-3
CASTGASGRSDTDTQYF
TGCGCCAGCACCGGTGCTAGCGGGAGATCGGACACAGATACGCAGTATTTT
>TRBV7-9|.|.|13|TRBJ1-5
CASSGPGNQPQHF
TGTGCCAGCAGCGGCCCAGGGAATCAGCCCCAGCATTTT
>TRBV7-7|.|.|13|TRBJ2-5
CASSRTRVETQYF
TGTGCCAGCAGTCGAACCAGGGTAGAGACCCAGTACTTC
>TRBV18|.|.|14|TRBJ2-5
CASSRDRQQETQYF
TGTGCCAGCTCACGGGACCGACAGCAAGAGACCCAGTACTTC
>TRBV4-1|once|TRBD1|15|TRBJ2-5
CASSQWDRVRETQYF
TGCGCCAGCAGCCAATGGGACAGGGTTAGAGAGACCCAGTACTTC
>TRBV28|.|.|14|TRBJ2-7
CASINGSALYEQYF
TGTGCCAGCATCAATGGTTCGGCACTGTACGAGCAGTACTTC
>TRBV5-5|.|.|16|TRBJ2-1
CASSLVGTLPYNEQFF
TGTGCCAGCAGCTTGGTGGGTACCTTACCTTACAATGAGCAGTTCTTC
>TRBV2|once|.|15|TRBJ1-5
CASKMGSGIGQPQHF
TGTGCCAGCAAAATGGGATCAGGGATTGGTCAGCCCCAGCATTTT
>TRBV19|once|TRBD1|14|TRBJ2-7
CASSIPGGGYEQYF
TGTGCCAGTAGTATCCCAGGGGGCGGTTACGAGCAGTACTTC
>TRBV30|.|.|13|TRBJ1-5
CAWSFRSNQPQHF
TGTGCCTGGAGCTTCCGGAGCAATCAGCCCCAGCATTTT
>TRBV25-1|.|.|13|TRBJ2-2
CASSFQDTGELFF
TGTGCCAGCAGTTTCCAGGACACCGGGGAGCTGTTTTTT
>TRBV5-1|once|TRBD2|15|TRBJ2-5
CASMRGLAGQETQYF
TGCGCCAGCATGAGGGGACTAGCAGGCCAAGAGACCCAGTACTTC
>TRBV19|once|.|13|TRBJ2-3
CASSVGRTDTQYF
TGTGCCAGTAGTGTCGGACGTACAGATACGCAGTATTTT
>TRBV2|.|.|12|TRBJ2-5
CASRPEGETQYF
TGTGCCAGCAGGCCAGAGGGGGAGACCCAGTACTTC
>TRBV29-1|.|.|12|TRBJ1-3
CSVGSSGNTIYF
TGCAGCGTTGGCAGCTCTGGAAACACCATATATTTT
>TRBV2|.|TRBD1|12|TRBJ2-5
CASSESRTGLHF
TGTGCCAGCAGTGAATCAAGGACAGGGCTGCACTTC
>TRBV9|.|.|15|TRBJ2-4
CASSAGGRAKNIQYF
TGTGCCAGCAGCGCCGGAGGAAGGGCCAAAAACATTCAGTACTTC
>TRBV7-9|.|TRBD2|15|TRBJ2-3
CASSFLRGAENTQYF
TGTGCCAGCAGCTTCCTGCGGGGGGCCGAAAATACGCAGTATTTT